This T cell receptor (beta chain) was sequenced in a study of T cell repertoires in cytomegalovirus infection. TCRdb called the reads again in MiXCR, with one record for every CDR3 protein. The table lists 150,000 to 200,000 distinct CDR3 sequences, about a fifth of them singletons, with more than 25% in the top ten. A note on this clonotype: Its antigen is undetermined.

CDR1 and CDR2 from the germline V gene are SGHVS and FQNEAQ. CDR3 length: 15 residues. With V trimmed by 4 bases and J by 3 bases, 7 bases remained unmatched. This TCR derives from a human donor in good health (CMV status not recorded). Some clones in this sample may be carry-over from other donors' samples. This specimen consisted of CD8+ T cells from cultured PBMCs, obtained from culture after CMV antigen stimulation. The chain employs TRBV7-8 and TRBJ1-1, with 8 bases aligning to TRBD1. CDR3 sequence: CASSSRTGTHTEAFF. The CDR3 DNA follows: TGTGCCAGCAGCTCGAGGACAGGGACGCACACTGAAGCTTTCTTT.